This T cell receptor (beta chain) was documented in a study of T cells in Graves' hyperthyroidism and ophthalmopathy. The CDR3 has 16 amino acids. V gave up 3 bases and J gave up 2 bases; unmatched junction bases: 7. Germline lookup yields CDR1 KGHSH and CDR2 LQKENI. Study outcomes and limitations: Ophthalmopathy was separated from stable hyperthyroidism by a 13 V-J model.

Diagnostic decisions used clinical symptoms, serum thyroxine and TRAb, thyroid ultrasound and orbital computed tomography. PBMCs were sourced from 9 to 10 ml fresh peripheral blood. This clonotype has a count of ten or more. Antigen unknown. Researchers amplified the TCR beta CDR3 regions from RNA transcripts. In the first-round RT-PCR of the TCR CDR3, the HTBI primer set was used. Using its own MiXCR run on the multiplex PCR reads, TCRdb lists one record per CDR3 protein. This sample carries about 290,000 distinct CDR3 sequences, around 15% of them seen once, and the ten largest clones take 30% to 35%.

The rearrangement links TRBV18 to TRBJ1-1, with 9 bases aligning to TRBD1. The sample was blood. This TCR derives from a woman aged 50 to 60 with Graves' hyperthyroidism that later progressed to Graves' ophthalmopathy. This chain's CDR3 is CASSPIGTGGNTEAFF. Written as DNA, the CDR3 is TGTGCCAGCTCACCCATCGGCACAGGGGGCAACACTGAAGCTTTCTTT.